This T cell receptor (beta chain) was documented in a study of CD8 T cells in Susac syndrome. Study background: Within the group of sequenced Susac syndrome patients, roughly 6 had active disease and roughly eight were in remission.

CDR1 and CDR2 (germline): SGHRS, YFSETQ. The CDR3 is 16 residues long. V lost 4 bases, J lost 4 bases, and 7 bases stayed unmatched. As to this clonotype: Its antigen is unidentified.

Whole-study results and caveats: There was no clonal expansion in the CD4+ T cell repertoires of Susac syndrome. The study recognized that the number of individuals in its TCR sequencing and HLA analysis was relatively small.

cDNA came from 0.5 to 1 ug RNA primed by random hexamers. Amplification of TCR beta CDR3 was carried out by immunoSEQ multiplex PCR, which covered 54 Vbeta and 13 Jbeta segments. In TCRdb, the immunoSEQ multiplex PCR reads were re-called with MiXCR into one record per CDR3 protein. The data contain 130,000 or so distinct CDR3 sequences, over 90% of them seen just once; the ten biggest clones take up approximately 0.15%. The clonotype originates from a human donor with Susac syndrome. The J gene is TRBJ2-1, the V gene TRBV5-1; 11 bases map to TRBD2. Sequenced: CD4+ T cells from PBMCs. CDR3 sequence (DNA): TGCGCCAGCAGCCCCCCGGGACTAGCGGAATACAATGAGCAGTTCTTC. Residues: CASSPPGLAEYNEQFF.